This TCR beta chain was sequenced for a study of OX40 agonist ivuxolimab in advanced cancers. Study-level results: In the 0.1 to 3.0 mg/kg range, CD4+ and CD8+ blood T cells had expanded clonally by week 6.

Comments on this clone: What it binds is not known.

The table came from immunoSEQ multiplex PCR; TCRdb's copy has only in-frame clones and leaves some out. The repertoire holds approximately 46,000 clones, with roughly three quarters as singletons. The TCR originated in an adult with an advanced solid tumor such as melanoma, head and neck, liver or kidney cancer. The sample was CD4+ or CD8+ T cells sorted from blood, taken in a trial of the OX40 agonist ivuxolimab.

The CDR3 here is CSARSGTYEQYF. The CDR3 bases are TGCAGCGCCAGGAGCGGCACCTACGAGCAGTACTTC. The V call is TRBV29-1, the J call TRBJ2-7, with D perhaps TRBD2 (5 bases). V was shortened by 7 bases and J by 2 bases, with 12 bases between the two germline ends. Germline V lookup: CDR1 SQVTM, CDR2 ANQGSEA. CDR3 size: 12 residues.